This TCR beta chain came from a study of blood T cell repertoires in COVID-19 (dated by TCRdb to 2018 to 2021). Background for the entire study: Samples covering the acute and convalescent phases of COVID-19 were provided by collaborators in the United States, Italy and Spain. The prospective study material was composed of cDNA or gDNA derived from T cells, B-cell-depleted T cells, or PBMCs. The dataset comprised deeply sampled blood TCRbeta repertoires from subjects exposed to, actively infected with, or recovered from COVID-19. The repertoires were released in a freely available public database intended as a resource for research on the immune response to SARS-CoV-2. The samples were drawn from two sources: the first 160 participants of the ongoing ImmuneRACE study, and 1,254 subjects contributed by 6 global collaborators. The sample metadata nearly always contained a de-identified subject ID, COVID-19 status, age in years and sex. HLA class I and class II types, where available, came from metadata supplied by the sample provider rather than from assay-based typing. What the work shows at the level of the full study, not this receptor alone: The quantity of clinical and demographic metadata differed by source and by participant and was supplied without curation.

The V and J ends are trimmed by 5 bases and 8 bases, leaving 3 bases between them. The CDR3 has 10 amino acids, counting the end cysteine and phenylalanine. The kept DNA is CDR3 alone, 30 bases in frame from the first base. CDR1 and CDR2, per the germline V gene, are SGHAT and FQNNGV. In Seattle, one collaborating source enrolled patients while the infection was active and tracked those patients longitudinally over the course of disease. Whole blood was collected in K2EDTA tubes by collaborating institutions according to the institutions' own protocols. For TCRbeta analysis, collaborators shipped samples in one of three forms: frozen whole blood, isolated PBMCs, or DNA extracted from either of those sample types. TCRbeta CDR3 regions were amplified from genomic DNA by means of the immunoSEQ Assay, a bias-controlled multiplex PCR. On the study's bioinformatics: Nucleated cell counts per sample were estimated from amplification of reference gene primers within the assay. To quantify the absolute abundance of each unique TCRbeta CDR3 rearrangement, sequence reads were collapsed and filtered. For each sample, productive Simpson clonality was calculated as the square root of Simpson's diversity index over productive rearrangements. TCRdb retrieved this table from immuneACCESS and kept in-frame rearrangements only. Not all clones are present; in checked studies, unresolved V genes account for under half, and no reason is known for the remainder. That table gives V, J and clone size, and the DNA gave D and trimming. Counted in this sample were more than 95,000 clones; 75% to 90% of them appeared once. Together, the top ten hold approximately 3% of the sample.

Details on this clone: Its specific antigen is unknown. No much larger clonotype is one base removed from it; base qualities were not supplied.

The material sequenced was peripheral blood. The receptor comes from an elderly woman with COVID-19, enrolled during active disease. The V gene is TRBV11-2 and the J gene is TRBJ2-2, with the D segment identity uncertain. CDR3 sequence: CASSLGELFF. The nucleotide sequence reads as follows: TGTGCCAGCAGCCTAGGGGAGCTGTTTTTT.